This record looks at one T cell receptor (beta chain) sequence and its context. Its binding antigen is unknown. Nothing much larger sits one base from this clone, and base qualities are not available. This sample is drawn from a study of preoperative IRX-2 immunotherapy in early breast cancer (dated 2019 in TCRdb). Trimming at the junction amounts to 3 bases on V and 0 bases on J, and the germline ends lie 9 bases apart. CDR1 and CDR2, per the germline V gene (reference sequence), are LNHDA and SQIVND. The cysteine opens and the phenylalanine closes a CDR3 of 16 amino acids. The only DNA kept is the CDR3, 48 bases in frame from the first base. The library was produced with the immunoSEQ multiplex PCR assay. The table comes from immuneACCESS by way of TCRdb, which keeps in-frame sequences with V and J called. Part of the clones is missing from these tables; in studies checked, under half for an unresolved V gene and the rest for unknown reasons. The sample table holds over 60,000 clones, of which around 94% were seen once. Around 1.7% of the sample comes from the top ten.

The treatment or condition label of this sample denotes: preoperative locoregional IRX-2 cytokine immunotherapy. The samples were obtained from a phase Ib study that tested preoperative, locoregional IRX-2 cytokine immunotherapy meant to prime immune responses. The donors were early-stage breast cancer patients who were given IRX-2 prior to surgery. The rearrangement joined TRBV19 to TRBJ2-6, with the D gene call left open. This sample was taken from a patient treated with IRX-2 immunotherapy. This clonotype originated in a human donor with breast cancer. The DNA sequence is given as TGTGCCAGTAGTATGAACCCTCACTCTGGGGCCAACGTCCTGACTTTC. Translated, it reads CASSMNPHSGANVLTF.